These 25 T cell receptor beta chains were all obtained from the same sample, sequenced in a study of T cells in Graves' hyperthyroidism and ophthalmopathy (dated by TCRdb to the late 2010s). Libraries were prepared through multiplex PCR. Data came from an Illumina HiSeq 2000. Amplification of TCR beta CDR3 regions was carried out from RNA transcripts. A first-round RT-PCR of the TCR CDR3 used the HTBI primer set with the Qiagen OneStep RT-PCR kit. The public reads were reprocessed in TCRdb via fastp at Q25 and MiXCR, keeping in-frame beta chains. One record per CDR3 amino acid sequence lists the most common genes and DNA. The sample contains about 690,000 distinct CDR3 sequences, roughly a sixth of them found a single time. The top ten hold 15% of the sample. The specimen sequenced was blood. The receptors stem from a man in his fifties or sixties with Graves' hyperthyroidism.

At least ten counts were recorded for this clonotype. The CDR3 region has the DNA TGTGCCAGCAGCTTAGTCGTAACAGGGGGTGGAGAGACCCAGTACTTC. Translated, it gives CASSLVVTGGGETQYF. V gene TRBV11-2 combines with J gene TRBJ2-5, with 8 bases matching TRBD1. With 1 base clipped from V and 4 bases from J, the junction kept 8 bases outside the gene matches. CDR3 length equals 16 residues. CDR1 SGHAT and CDR2 FQNNGV come from the germline V gene.

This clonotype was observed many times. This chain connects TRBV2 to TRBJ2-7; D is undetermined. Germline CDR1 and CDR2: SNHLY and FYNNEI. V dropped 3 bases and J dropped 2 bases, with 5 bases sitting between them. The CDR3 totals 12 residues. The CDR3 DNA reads TGTGCCAGCAGTGATCCCCCCTACGAGCAGTACTTC. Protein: CASSDPPYEQYF.

DNA for the CDR3: TGTGCCAGCAGCGGAAATAGCGGGAGATCCTACAATGAGCAGTTCTTC. Protein: CASSGNSGRSYNEQFF. The chain combines TRBV9 with TRBJ2-1; 9 nucleotides match TRBD2. After removal of 3 bases from V and 1 base from J, the junction contained 5 bases not matched to a gene. The CDR3 runs 16 residues. Per germline, CDR1 SGDLS and CDR2 YYNGEE.

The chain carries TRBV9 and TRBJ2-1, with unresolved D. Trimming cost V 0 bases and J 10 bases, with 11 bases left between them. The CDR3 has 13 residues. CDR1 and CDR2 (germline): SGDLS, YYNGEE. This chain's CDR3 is CASSVDWTLEQFF. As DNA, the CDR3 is TGTGCCAGCAGCGTAGATTGGACGTTGGAGCAGTTCTTC.

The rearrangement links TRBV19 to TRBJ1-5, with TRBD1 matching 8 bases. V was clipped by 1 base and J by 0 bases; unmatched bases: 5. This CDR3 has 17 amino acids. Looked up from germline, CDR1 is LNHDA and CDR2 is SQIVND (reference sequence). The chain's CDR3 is CASSIASGQDSNQPQHF. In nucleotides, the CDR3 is TGTGCCAGTAGTATAGCATCGGGACAGGATAGCAATCAGCCCCAGCATTTT.

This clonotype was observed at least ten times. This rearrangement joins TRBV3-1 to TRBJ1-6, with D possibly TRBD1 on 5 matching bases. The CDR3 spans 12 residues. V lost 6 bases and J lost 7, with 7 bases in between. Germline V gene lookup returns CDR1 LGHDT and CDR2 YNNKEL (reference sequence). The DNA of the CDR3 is TGTGCCAGCAGTCGACAGAATTCACCCCTCCACTTT. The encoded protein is CASSRQNSPLHF.

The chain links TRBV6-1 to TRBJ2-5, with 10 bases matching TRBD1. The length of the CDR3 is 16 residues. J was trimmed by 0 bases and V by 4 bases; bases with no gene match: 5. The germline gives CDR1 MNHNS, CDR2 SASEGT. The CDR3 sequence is CASSGGGQGHQETQYF. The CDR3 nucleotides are TGTGCCAGCAGTGGAGGGGGACAGGGGCACCAAGAGACCCAGTACTTC.

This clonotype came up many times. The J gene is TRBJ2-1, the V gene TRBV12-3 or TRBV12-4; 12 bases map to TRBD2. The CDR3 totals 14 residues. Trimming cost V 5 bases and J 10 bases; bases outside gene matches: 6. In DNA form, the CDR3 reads TGTGCCAGCAGTCGTAGACTAGCGGGAGTCGAGCAGTTCTTC. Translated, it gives CASSRRLAGVEQFF.

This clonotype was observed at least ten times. The CDR3 DNA reads TGTGCCAGCAGTGGGGCTGGCGCCAATGAGCAGTTCTTC. As protein: CASSGAGANEQFF. This chain joins TRBV2 and TRBJ2-1; D ambiguous. Trimming cost V 4 bases and J 6 bases, with 10 bases left between them. The CDR3 totals 13 residues. The germline gives CDR1 SNHLY, CDR2 FYNNEI.

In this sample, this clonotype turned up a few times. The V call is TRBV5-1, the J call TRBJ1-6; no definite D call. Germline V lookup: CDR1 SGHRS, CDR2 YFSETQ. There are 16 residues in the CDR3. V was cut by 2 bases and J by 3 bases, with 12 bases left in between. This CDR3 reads CASSLREVVYNSPLHF. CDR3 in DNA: TGCGCCAGCAGCTTAAGGGAGGTCGTCTATAATTCACCCCTCCACTTT.

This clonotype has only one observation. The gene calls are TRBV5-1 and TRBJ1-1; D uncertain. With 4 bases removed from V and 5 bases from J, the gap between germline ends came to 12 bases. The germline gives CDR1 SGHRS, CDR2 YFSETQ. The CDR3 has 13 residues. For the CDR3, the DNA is TGCGCCAGCAGCCAAAACCGACAAACTGAAGCTTTCTTT. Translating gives CASSQNRQTEAFF.

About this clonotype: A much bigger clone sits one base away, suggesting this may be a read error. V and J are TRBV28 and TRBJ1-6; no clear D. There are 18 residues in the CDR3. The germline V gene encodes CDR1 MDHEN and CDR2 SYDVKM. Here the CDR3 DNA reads TGTTCCAGCAGTCCTTCGGCGAGTGATATCTTTTATAATTCACCCCTCCACTTT. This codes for CSSSPSASDIFYNSPLHF.

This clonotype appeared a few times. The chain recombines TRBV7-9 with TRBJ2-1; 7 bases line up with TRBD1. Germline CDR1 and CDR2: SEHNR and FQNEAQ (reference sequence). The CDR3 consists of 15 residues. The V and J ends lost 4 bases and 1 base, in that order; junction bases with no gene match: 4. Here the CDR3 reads CASSSYRGSYNEQFF. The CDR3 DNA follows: TGTGCCAGCAGCTCCTACAGGGGTTCCTACAATGAGCAGTTCTTC.

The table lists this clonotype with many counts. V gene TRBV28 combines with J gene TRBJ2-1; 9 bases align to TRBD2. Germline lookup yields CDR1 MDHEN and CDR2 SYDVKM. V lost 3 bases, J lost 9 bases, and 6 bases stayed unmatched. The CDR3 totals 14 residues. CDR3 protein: CASSFSLAGIEQFF. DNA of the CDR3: TGTGCCAGCAGTTTCAGTCTAGCGGGAATTGAGCAGTTCTTC.

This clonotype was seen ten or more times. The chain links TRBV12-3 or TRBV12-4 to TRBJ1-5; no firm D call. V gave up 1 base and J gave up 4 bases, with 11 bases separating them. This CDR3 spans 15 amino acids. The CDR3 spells CASSLGYLGNQPQHF. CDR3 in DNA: TGTGCCAGCAGTTTAGGGTATCTTGGGAATCAGCCCCAGCATTTT.

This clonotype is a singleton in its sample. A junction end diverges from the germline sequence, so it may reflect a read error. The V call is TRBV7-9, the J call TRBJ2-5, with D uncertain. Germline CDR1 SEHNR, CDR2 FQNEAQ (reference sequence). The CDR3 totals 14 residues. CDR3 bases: TGTGCCAGCAGCCAAGGTGGACCCCAAGCGACCCAGTACTTC. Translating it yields CASSQGGPQATQYF. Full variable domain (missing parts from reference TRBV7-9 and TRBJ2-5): DTGVSQNPRHKITKRGQNVTFRCDPISEHNRLYWYRQTLGQGPEFLTYFQNEAQLEKSRLLSDRFSAERPKGSFSTLEIQRTEQGDSAMYLCASSQGGPQATQYFGPGTRLLVL.

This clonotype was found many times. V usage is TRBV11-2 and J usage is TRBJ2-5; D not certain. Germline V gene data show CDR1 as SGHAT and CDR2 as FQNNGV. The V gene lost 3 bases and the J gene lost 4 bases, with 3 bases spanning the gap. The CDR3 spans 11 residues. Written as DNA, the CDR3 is TGTGCCAGCAGCTTCTTAGAGACCCAGTACTTC. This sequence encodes CASSFLETQYF.

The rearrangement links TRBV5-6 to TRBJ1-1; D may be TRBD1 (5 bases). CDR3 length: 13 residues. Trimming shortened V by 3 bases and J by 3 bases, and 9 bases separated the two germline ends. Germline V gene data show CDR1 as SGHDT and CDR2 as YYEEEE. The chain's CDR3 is CASSYVGHTEAFF. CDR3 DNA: TGTGCCAGCAGCTACGTGGGACACACTGAAGCTTTCTTT.

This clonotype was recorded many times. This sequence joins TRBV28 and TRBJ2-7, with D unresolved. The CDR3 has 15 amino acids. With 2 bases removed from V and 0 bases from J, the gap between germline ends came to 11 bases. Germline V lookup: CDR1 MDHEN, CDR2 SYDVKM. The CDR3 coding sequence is TGTGCCAGCAGTTTAAGCGTAGCCATCTCCTACGAGCAGTACTTC. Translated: CASSLSVAISYEQYF.

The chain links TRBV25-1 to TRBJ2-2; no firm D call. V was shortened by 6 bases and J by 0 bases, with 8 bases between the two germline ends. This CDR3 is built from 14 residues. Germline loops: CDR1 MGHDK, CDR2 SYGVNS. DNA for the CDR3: TGTGCCAGCAGGCTCAGCGCGAACACCGGGGAGCTGTTTTTT. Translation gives CASRLSANTGELFF.

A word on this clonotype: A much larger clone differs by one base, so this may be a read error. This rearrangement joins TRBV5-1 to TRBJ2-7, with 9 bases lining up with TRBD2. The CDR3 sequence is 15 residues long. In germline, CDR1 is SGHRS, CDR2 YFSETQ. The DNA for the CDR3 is TGCGCCGGCAGCCAAGGACTAGCGACCACCTACGAGCAGTACTTC. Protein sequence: CAGSQGLATTYEQYF.

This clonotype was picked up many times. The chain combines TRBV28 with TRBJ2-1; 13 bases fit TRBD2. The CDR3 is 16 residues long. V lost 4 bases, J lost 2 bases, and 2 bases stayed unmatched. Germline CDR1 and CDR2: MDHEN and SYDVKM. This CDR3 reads CASSYGTSGAYNEQFF. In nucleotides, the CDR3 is TGTGCCAGCAGTTACGGGACTAGCGGGGCCTACAATGAGCAGTTCTTC.

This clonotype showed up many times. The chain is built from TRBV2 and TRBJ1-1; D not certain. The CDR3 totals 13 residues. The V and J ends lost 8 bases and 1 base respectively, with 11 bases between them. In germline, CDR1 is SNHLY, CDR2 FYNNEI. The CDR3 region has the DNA TGTGCCAGCGCCCGGAACCCGAACACTGAAGCTTTCTTT. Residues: CASARNPNTEAFF.

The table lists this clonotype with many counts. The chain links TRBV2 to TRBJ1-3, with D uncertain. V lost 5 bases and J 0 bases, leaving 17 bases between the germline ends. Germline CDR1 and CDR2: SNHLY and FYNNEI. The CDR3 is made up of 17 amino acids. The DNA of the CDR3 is TGTGCCAGCAGTTCCCCGCTGGGCAGGAGCTCTGGAAACACCATATATTTT. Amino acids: CASSSPLGRSSGNTIYF.

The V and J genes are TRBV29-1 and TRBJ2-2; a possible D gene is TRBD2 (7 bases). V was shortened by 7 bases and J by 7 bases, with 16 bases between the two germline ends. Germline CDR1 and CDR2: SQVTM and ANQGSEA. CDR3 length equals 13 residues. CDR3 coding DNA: TGCAGCGCCATTACGGGGGGCTACGGGGAGCTGTTTTTT. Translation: CSAITGGYGELFF.